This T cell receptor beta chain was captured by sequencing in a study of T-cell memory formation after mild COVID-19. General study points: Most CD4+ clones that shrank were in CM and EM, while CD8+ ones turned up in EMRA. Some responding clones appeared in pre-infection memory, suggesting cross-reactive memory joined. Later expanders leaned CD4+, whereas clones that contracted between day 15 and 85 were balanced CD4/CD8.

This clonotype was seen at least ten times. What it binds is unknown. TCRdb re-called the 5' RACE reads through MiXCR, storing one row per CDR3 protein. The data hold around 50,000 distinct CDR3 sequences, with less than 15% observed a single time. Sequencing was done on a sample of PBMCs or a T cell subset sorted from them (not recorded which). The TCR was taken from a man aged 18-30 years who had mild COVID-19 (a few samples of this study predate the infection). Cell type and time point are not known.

Here the CDR3 DNA reads TGTGCCAGCAGCTTGACAGGGAGCACAGATACGCAGTATTTT. The encoded protein is CASSLTGSTDTQYF. The chain recombines TRBV7-9 with TRBJ2-3; TRBD1 agrees at 7 bases. V lost 3 bases to trimming and J lost 0 bases; unmatched junction nucleotides: 0. In germline, CDR1 is SEHNR, CDR2 FQNEAQ (reference sequence). The CDR3 is 14 amino acids.